The 26 T cell receptor beta chains listed next were all sequenced from one sample in a study of OX40 agonist ivuxolimab in advanced cancers. Only in-frame clones appear in the TCRdb table, and some are missing; sequencing was by immunoSEQ multiplex PCR. The table has about 84,000 clones, roughly 80% seen once; the top ten hold approximately 2.6%. Sequenced material: CD4+ or CD8+ T cells sorted from blood, taken in a trial of the OX40 agonist ivuxolimab. These receptors were collected from an adult with an advanced solid tumor such as melanoma, head and neck, liver or kidney cancer.

V and J are TRBV5-6 and TRBJ2-7; tentative D call: TRBD1 (5 bases). CDR3 length: 12 residues. Germline V gives CDR1 SGHDT, CDR2 YYEEEE. The ends were cut back, 4 bases at V and 5 bases at J, with 10 bases in the middle. CDR3 residues: CASSALGDEQYV. CDR3 nucleotides: TGTGCCAGCAGCGCCCTAGGGGACGAGCAGTACGTC.

The V and J genes are TRBV25-1 and TRBJ2-7, with TRBD2 matching over 9 bases. The CDR3 has 15 amino acids. Trimming at V came to 8 bases and at J to 3 bases, leaving 11 bases not matched to a gene. CDR1 and CDR2 from the germline V gene are MGHDK and SYGVNS. The CDR3 bases are TGTGCCAGCCAGCCGAGGCGGGGGGGCCGCTACGAGCAGTACTTC. Translated, it gives CASQPRRGGRYEQYF.

This clone was seen a handful of times. The sample carries other DNA sequences with the same CDR3. V gene TRBV29-1 combines with J gene TRBJ1-1, with D possibly matching TRBD1 (6 bases). There are 12 residues in the CDR3. CDR1 is SQVTM and CDR2 is ANQGSEA in the germline V gene. V was clipped by 6 bases and J by 1 base, with 9 bases between them. This CDR3 reads CSVSRGNTEAFF. The CDR3, as DNA: TGCAGCGTAAGCAGGGGGAACACTGAAGCTTTCTTT.

The V and J genes are TRBV7-9 and TRBJ1-1; D not certain. Germline V CDR1 and CDR2: SEHNR, FQNEAQ (reference sequence). Trimming pared 1 base from V and 4 bases from J, leaving 7 bases between. This CDR3 is built from 13 residues. CDR3 coding DNA: TGTGCCAGCAGCTTAGGAGCAGTCACTGAAGCTTTCTTT. Amino acids: CASSLGAVTEAFF.

CDR3 region: CASSWGTTNEKLFF. CDR3 nucleotides: TGTGCCAGTAGTTGGGGGACGACTAATGAAAAACTGTTTTTT. The rearrangement joins TRBV19 to TRBJ1-4; weak D call: TRBD1 (5 bases). CDR1 and CDR2 from the germline V gene are LNHDA and SQIVND (reference sequence). Trimming removed 5 bases at V and 2 bases at J, with 9 bases between. CDR3 length equals 14 residues.

The chain has TRBV6-5 and TRBJ1-5; D may be TRBD1 (5 bases). Germline loops: CDR1 MNHEY, CDR2 SVGAGI. V dropped 5 bases and J dropped 1 base, with 9 bases sitting between them. The CDR3 consists of 14 residues. The CDR3 loop reads CASSRGDSNQPQHF. The CDR3 nucleotides read TGTGCCAGCAGTCGGGGGGACAGCAATCAGCCCCAGCATTTT.

V is TRBV29-1 and J is TRBJ2-3, with D possibly called TRBD1 or TRBD2 (5 bases each). The CDR3 has 14 amino acids. Germline CDR1 is SQVTM and CDR2 is ANQGSEA. Trimming shortened V by 4 bases and J by 3 bases, and 14 bases separated the two germline ends. The CDR3 DNA follows: TGCAGCGTTGGGGGGACCCCGTGGACAGATACGCAGTATTTT. Protein: CSVGGTPWTDTQYF.

This clone was recorded only once. This rearrangement joins TRBV28 to TRBJ1-4; 8 bases align to TRBD1. The V gene end was trimmed by 6 bases and the J gene end by 0 bases; junction bases not matched to a gene: 6. Germline V gene sequence: CDR1 MDHEN, CDR2 SYDVKM. This CDR3 is built from 16 residues. The CDR3 nucleotides are TGTGCCAGCAGCTACCAGGGGGCAGCAACTAATGAAAAACTGTTTTTT. Translated, it gives CASSYQGAATNEKLFF.

This rearrangement joins TRBV6-5 to TRBJ2-1; D not certain. The CDR3 runs to 13 residues. Trimming removed 0 bases from V and 9 bases from J, with 9 bases in between. CDR1 MNHEY and CDR2 SVGAGI come from the germline V gene. In DNA form, the CDR3 reads TGTGCCAGCAGTTACTCGGGGATAGGTGAGCAGTTCTTC. This gives the protein CASSYSGIGEQFF.

J is TRBJ1-5 and V is TRBV28; TRBD1 is a possible D gene (5 bases). The V end lost 2 bases, the J end lost 4 bases, and 12 bases lay between the germline ends. From germline, CDR1 is MDHEN and CDR2 SYDVKM. This CDR3 is built from 15 residues. CDR3 sequence: CASSLGGGGNQPQHF. CDR3 DNA sequence: TGTGCCAGCAGTTTAGGGGGGGGAGGGAATCAGCCCCAGCATTTT.

This rearrangement joins TRBV6-5 to TRBJ1-5; D is undetermined. Germline V lookup: CDR1 MNHEY, CDR2 SVGAGI. CDR3 length equals 13 residues. Trimming pared 4 bases from V and 6 bases from J, leaving 10 bases between. The CDR3 nucleotides are TGTGCCAGCAGTTCGGACCACCGTCAGCCCCAGCATTTT. Protein product: CASSSDHRQPQHF.

The chain joins TRBV21-1 to TRBJ2-7; TRBD1, the D gene given by the table, was not confirmed from the DNA. TRBV21-1 is annotated as a pseudogene. The CDR3 has 17 amino acids. Here the CDR3 DNA reads TGTGCCAGCAGCACCCAGAGACAGGACGCCAGCTCCTACGAGCAGTACTTC. Its protein is CASSTQRQDASSYEQYF.

The chain recombines TRBV7-3 with TRBJ1-1, with D possibly TRBD1 on 6 matching bases. With 1 base removed from V and 5 bases from J, the gap between germline ends came to 14 bases. From germline, CDR1 is SGHTA and CDR2 FQGTGA. The CDR3 spans 15 residues. CDR3 sequence reads: CASSLSGGPRTEAFF. CDR3 nucleotides: TGTGCCAGCAGCTTAAGTGGGGGGCCAAGGACTGAAGCTTTCTTT.

This clone has only one observation. This chain joins TRBV27 and TRBJ2-7; D gene uncertain. The CDR3 totals 13 residues. V lost 4 bases and J 7 bases, leaving 14 bases between the germline ends. Germline CDR1 and CDR2: MNHEY and SMNVEV (reference sequence). The CDR3 spells CASSSQVFGEQYF. The CDR3 nucleotides read TGTGCCAGCAGTTCCCAGGTGTTTGGGGAGCAGTACTTC.

This clone was seen once. The chain couples TRBV7-2 to TRBJ1-2; D gene unclear. The CDR3 spans 11 residues. CDR1 and CDR2 from the germline V gene are SGHTA and FQGNSA. V gave up 4 bases and J gave up 2 bases, with 2 bases separating them. CDR3 DNA: TGTGCCAGCAGCTCGAACTATGGCTACACCTTC. Translated: CASSSNYGYTF.

The CDR3 is CASSDGTAEGQPQHF. The CDR3 DNA reads TGTGCCAGCAGTGACGGGACAGCTGAGGGTCAGCCCCAGCATTTT. The chain is built from TRBV6-1 and TRBJ1-5; 7 nucleotides match TRBD1. This CDR3 has 15 residues. From germline, CDR1 is MNHNS and CDR2 SASEGT. Losses at the gene ends were 3 bases for V and 6 bases for J; bases not matched to a gene: 8.

This sequence joins TRBV6-5 and TRBJ2-7; tentatively, D is TRBD2 (5 bases). Germline V gene sequence: CDR1 MNHEY, CDR2 SVGAGI. Trimming pared 2 bases from V and 2 bases from J, leaving 13 bases between. The CDR3 consists of 15 residues. CDR3 DNA: TGTGCCAGCAGTTACGAGGGCCGTGGTACCTACGAGCAGTACTTC. Amino acids: CASSYEGRGTYEQYF.

This chain links TRBV7-9 with TRBJ2-5; 7 nucleotides match TRBD2. CDR1 SEHNR and CDR2 FQNEAQ come from the germline V gene (reference sequence). J gave up 5 bases and V 5 bases, and 11 bases lay outside the gene matches. The CDR3 has 15 residues. CDR3 nucleotide sequence: TGTGCCAGCAGCAGCGGGACTCGAGACGATGAGACCCAGTACTTC. Protein product: CASSSGTRDDETQYF. Drawing the rest from reference TRBV7-9 and TRBJ2-5, the complete variable domain is DTGVSQNPRHKITKRGQNVTFRCDPISEHNRLYWYRQTLGQGPEFLTYFQNEAQLEKSRLLSDRFSAERPKGSFSTLEIQRTEQGDSAMYLCASSSGTRDDETQYFGPGTRLLVL.

CDR3 sequence (DNA): TGTGCCAGCAGCTCAGGACAGGGGGCTGGGGAGACCCAGTACTTC. Translating gives CASSSGQGAGETQYF. The V call is TRBV7-2, the J call TRBJ2-5; 11 bases match TRBD1. The CDR3 is made up of 15 amino acids. Trimming cost V 4 bases and J 5 bases; bases outside gene matches: 6. Per the germline V gene, CDR1 is SGHTA and CDR2 is FQGNSA.

The genes are TRBV7-3 and TRBJ2-7; 12 positions match TRBD1. The CDR3 has 16 residues. Germline V gene sequence: CDR1 SGHTA, CDR2 FQGTGA. The V and J ends lost 5 bases and 5 bases, in that order; junction bases with no gene match: 10. The CDR3 protein is CASSLTGQGAPHEQYF. The DNA for the CDR3 is TGTGCCAGCAGCCTGACGGGACAGGGGGCTCCCCACGAGCAGTACTTC. Together with reference TRBV7-3 and TRBJ2-7, the CDR3 gives the full variable domain: GAGVSQTPSNKVTEKGKYVELRCDPISGHTALYWYRQSLGQGPEFLIYFQGTGAADDSGLPNDRFFAVRPEGSVSTLKIQRTERGDSAVYLCASSLTGQGAPHEQYFGPGTRLTVT.

The chain recombines TRBV30 with TRBJ1-2; D not resolved. The CDR3 has 15 amino acids. Germline V gene lookup returns CDR1 GTSNPN and CDR2 SVGIG (reference sequence). Trimming shortened V by 0 bases and J by 6 bases, and 17 bases separated the two germline ends. CDR3 sequence: CAWSVTSLWIHGYTF. The CDR3 DNA reads as TGTGCCTGGAGTGTAACAAGCCTTTGGATCCATGGCTACACCTTC.

The chain combines TRBV2 with TRBJ2-7; D call uncertain. The length of the CDR3 is 12 residues. Trimming removed 7 bases at V and 1 base at J, with 8 bases between. CDR1 and CDR2 from the germline V gene are SNHLY and FYNNEI. The CDR3 loop reads CASTKDSYEQYV. The CDR3 bases are TGTGCCAGCACGAAGGATTCCTACGAGCAGTACGTC.

V is TRBV6-5 and J is TRBJ2-4; possibly TRBD2 for D (5 bases). Germline-derived CDR1 and CDR2 are MNHEY and SVGAGI. Trimming shortened V by 0 bases and J by 7 bases, and 16 bases separated the two germline ends. The CDR3 has 16 amino acids. This CDR3 reads CASSYSMEARGNIQYF. The CDR3 DNA reads as TGTGCCAGCAGTTACTCGATGGAGGCCCGAGGGAACATTCAGTACTTC.

This clone was detected once. The V gene is TRBV28, the J gene TRBJ1-5, with a weak D call TRBD1 (5 bases). This CDR3 region has 15 residues. CDR1 and CDR2 from the germline V gene are MDHEN and SYDVKM. Trimming removed 3 bases at V and 3 bases at J, with 12 bases between. The CDR3 sequence: CASSFQPGLNQPQHF. The CDR3 bases are TGTGCCAGCAGTTTTCAACCGGGGCTCAATCAGCCCCAGCATTTT.

The chain joins TRBV19 to TRBJ2-6; D perhaps matches TRBD1 (6 bases). CDR3 length equals 15 residues. Germline V gene sequence: CDR1 LNHDA, CDR2 SQIVND (reference sequence). Trimming removed 8 bases at V and 2 bases at J, with 13 bases between. CDR3 sequence reads: CASGDRITGANVLTF. The CDR3 nucleotides are TGTGCCAGTGGTGACAGGATAACTGGGGCCAACGTCCTGACTTTC.

The rearrangement links TRBV19 to TRBJ1-1; possibly TRBD1 for D (6 bases). CDR1 is LNHDA, CDR2 SQIVND, per germline (reference sequence). Trimming cost V 7 bases and J 2 bases, with 14 bases left between them. CDR3 length: 14 residues. The chain's CDR3 is CASNNGQTNTEAFF. The CDR3 bases are TGTGCCAGTAATAACGGACAGACCAACACTGAAGCTTTCTTT. Complete variable domain (other parts from reference TRBV19 and TRBJ1-1): DGGITQSPKYLFRKEGQNVTLSCEQNLNHDAMYWYRQDPGQGLRLIYYSQIVNDFQKGDIAEGYSVSREKKESFPLTVTSAQKNPTAFYLCASNNGQTNTEAFFGQGTRLTVV.